There are a few counts of the clone carrying this T cell receptor (beta chain). Its antigen is as yet unknown. The V and J ends lost 3 bases and 5 bases respectively, with 9 bases between them. The germline gives CDR1 MNHNS, CDR2 SASEGT. The CDR3 is 13 residues long. The treatment denotes: approximately nine-day PBMC culture with coronavirus spike peptide pools or control peptides (ViraFEST assay). The sample originates from a study of vaccination and CD4 T cells after COVID-19. Overall study context: Four females and six males made up the convalescents, with two Hispanic. Blood was drawn a median about 75 days post second dose, range 14 to 241.

Study-level results: The median count of SARS-CoV-2-reactive clonotypes rose from roughly 21 to 40, not significantly.

Sequenced with the Oncomine TCR Beta short-read assay was DNA taken from cultured CD4+ T cells. TCRdb processed the PCR reads anew with MiXCR; each CDR3 protein has one entry. The sample includes around 20,000 distinct CDR3 sequences, about 44% of them seen just once. Sequences were derived from CD4+ T cells from blood, cultured in vitro, sampled before SARS-CoV-2 vaccination. The V gene is TRBV6-1, the J gene TRBJ2-3; D uncertain. The clonotype originates from a human donor who had recovered from COVID-19. The CDR3 region is CASSDNRRDTQYF. Here the CDR3 DNA reads TGTGCCAGCAGTGACAACAGAAGAGATACGCAGTATTTT.